A selection of T cell receptor beta chains follows, all from one sample in a study of T cell responses to AZD1222 COVID-19 vaccine. The assay was immunoSEQ multiplex PCR, and TCRdb's table has in-frame clones only and misses some. Seen here are fewer than 150,000 clones, 88% observed once, and the top ten hold around 4%. The source was peripheral blood, collected 28 days after the second AZD1222 dose. These receptors all stem from an adult who received the AZD1222 COVID-19 vaccine. CDR3s include the opening cysteine and the closing phenylalanine or tryptophan. D genes are given only for firm matches. The listing skips clone size in some rows; elsewhere it reads once, few, many or a size class.

CDR3: CASSADRAHYNEQFF; DNA: TGTGCCAGCAGCGCCGACAGGGCGCACTACAATGAGCAGTTCTTC; J: TRBJ2-1; V: TRBV6-5; size: .; D: TRBD1
CDR3: CASSLGGPDTQYF; DNA: TGTGCCAGCAGCTTAGGCGGTCCAGATACGCAGTATTTT; J: TRBJ2-3; V: TRBV5-6; size: .; D: .
CDR3: CASSPGLAGGEGQFF; DNA: TGTGCCAGCTCTCCCGGACTAGCGGGAGGGGAGGGGCAGTTCTTC; J: TRBJ2-1; V: TRBV18; size: .; D: TRBD2
CDR3: CASSETRERQPQHF; DNA: TGTGCCAGCAGTGAAACCAGGGAAAGACAGCCCCAGCATTTT; J: TRBJ1-5; V: TRBV6-1; size: once; D: .
CDR3: CASSPLLRQGYGYTF; DNA: TGTGCCAGCTCACCTCTTCTTCGGCAGGGGTATGGCTACACCTTC; J: TRBJ1-2; V: TRBV18; size: .; D: .
CDR3: CASSKDRVNTF; DNA: TGCGCCAGCAGCAAAGACAGGGTGAACACCTTC; J: TRBJ1-2; V: TRBV4-1; size: .; D: TRBD1
CDR3: CAIRRGEKETQYF; DNA: TGTGCCATTAGGAGAGGGGAGAAAGAGACCCAGTACTTC; J: TRBJ2-5; V: TRBV2; size: .; D: .
CDR3: CATTAGTSGRLFSYEQYF; DNA: TGTGCCACCACCGCCGGGACTAGCGGGAGGTTGTTCTCATACGAGCAGTACTTC; J: TRBJ2-7; V: TRBV24-1; size: .; D: TRBD2
CDR3: CASSRRLGSSYNEQFF; DNA: TGCGCCAGCAGCCGAAGACTGGGGAGCTCCTACAATGAGCAGTTCTTC; J: TRBJ2-1; V: TRBV4-3; size: .; D: .
CDR3: CASSTDLGGGTGELFF; DNA: TGTGCCAGCAGCACAGATCTAGGTGGTGGCACCGGGGAGCTGTTTTTT; J: TRBJ2-2; V: TRBV7-3; size: .; D: .
CDR3: CASTLSLAGISGANVLTF; DNA: TGTGCCAGCACCCTTTCACTAGCGGGAATCTCTGGGGCCAACGTCCTGACTTTC; J: TRBJ2-6; V: TRBV27; size: .; D: TRBD2
CDR3: CASEGEDTEAFF; DNA: TGTGCCAGCGAGGGAGAGGACACTGAAGCTTTCTTT; J: TRBJ1-1; V: TRBV2; size: .; D: .
CDR3: CASSIVVGGGNQPQHF; DNA: TGTGCCAGTAGTATCGTGGTGGGCGGTGGCAATCAGCCCCAGCATTTT; J: TRBJ1-5; V: TRBV19; size: .; D: .
CDR3: CAWGPSGNTIYF; DNA: TGTGCCTGGGGGCCCTCTGGAAACACCATATATTTT; J: TRBJ1-3; V: TRBV30; size: .; D: .
CDR3: CASSLLGGYEQYF; DNA: TGTGCCAGCAGTTTATTAGGGGGCTACGAGCAGTACTTC; J: TRBJ2-7; V: TRBV27; size: .; D: .
CDR3: CASSLSQGTYGYTF; DNA: TGTGCCAGCAGCTTATCACAGGGGACCTATGGCTACACCTTC; J: TRBJ1-2; V: TRBV7-9; size: once; D: TRBD1
CDR3: CASSNQGAQGEQYF; DNA: TGTGCCAGTAGTAACCAGGGGGCTCAAGGCGAGCAGTACTTC; J: TRBJ2-7; V: TRBV19; size: .; D: TRBD1
CDR3: CASSYLGNEQFF; DNA: TGTGCCAGCAGTTACCTTGGCAATGAGCAGTTCTTC; J: TRBJ2-1; V: TRBV6-2/TRBV6-3; size: .; D: .
CDR3: CASSQTGELSGNTIYF; DNA: TGTGCCAGCAGTCAGACCGGGGAACTCTCTGGAAACACCATATATTTT; J: TRBJ1-3; V: TRBV28; size: once; D: .
CDR3: CASSPLEGDTQYF; DNA: TGTGCCAGCAGCCCGTTGGAGGGGGATACGCAGTATTTT; J: TRBJ2-3; V: TRBV5-4; size: .; D: .
CDR3: CASSIGGNGGRLPWNEQFF; DNA: TGTGCCAGTAGTATCGGGGGGAACGGCGGGAGGTTGCCCTGGAATGAGCAGTTCTTC; J: TRBJ2-1; V: TRBV19; size: .; D: TRBD2
CDR3: CAWSVGHILNEQFF; DNA: TGTGCCTGGAGTGTCGGCCATATCCTCAATGAGCAGTTCTTC; J: TRBJ2-1; V: TRBV30; size: .; D: .
CDR3: CATRGGEVLMNTEAFF; DNA: TGTGCCACCAGGGGGGGGGAGGTTCTCATGAACACTGAAGCTTTCTTT; J: TRBJ1-1; V: TRBV24-1; size: .; D: .
CDR3: CASSTGRGTEAFF; DNA: TGTGCCAGCAGTACAGGAAGGGGGACTGAAGCTTTCTTT; J: TRBJ1-1; V: TRBV12-3/TRBV12-4; size: .; D: .
CDR3: CSVEGGRTGNGYTF; DNA: TGCAGCGTTGAAGGGGGACGGACAGGGAATGGCTACACCTTC; J: TRBJ1-2; V: TRBV29-1; size: .; D: TRBD1
CDR3: CASSFNRGSLNTEAFF; DNA: TGTGCCAGCAGTTTCAACAGGGGATCCTTGAACACTGAAGCTTTCTTT; J: TRBJ1-1; V: TRBV27; size: .; D: TRBD1
CDR3: CASSPAGLAGGDTQYF; DNA: TGTGCCAGCAGTCCGGCGGGACTAGCGGGGGGAGATACGCAGTATTTT; J: TRBJ2-3; V: TRBV28; size: .; D: TRBD2
CDR3: CASSGSGLYEQYF; DNA: TGTGCCAGCAGCGGGAGCGGACTCTACGAGCAGTACTTC; J: TRBJ2-7; V: TRBV11-2; size: .; D: .
CDR3: CASSTGVLLRKLFF; DNA: TGTGCCAGTAGTACTGGGGTCTTGTTGCGAAAACTGTTTTTT; J: TRBJ1-4; V: TRBV19; size: .; D: .
CDR3: CASGEAAVPYGYTF; DNA: TGTGCCAGCGGTGAAGCTGCTGTGCCTTATGGCTACACCTTC; J: TRBJ1-2; V: TRBV7-3; size: .; D: .
CDR3: CASSPGQVDTGELFF; DNA: TGTGCCAGCAGTCCGGGACAGGTGGACACCGGGGAGCTGTTTTTT; J: TRBJ2-2; V: TRBV25-1; size: once; D: TRBD1
CDR3: CASSEDGTGPNQPQHF; DNA: TGTGCCAGCAGTGAAGATGGGACAGGTCCTAATCAGCCCCAGCATTTT; J: TRBJ1-5; V: TRBV6-1; size: many; D: TRBD1
CDR3: CAWSGGINQPQHF; DNA: TGTGCCTGGAGTGGAGGGATCAACCAGCCCCAGCATTTT; J: TRBJ1-5; V: TRBV30; size: .; D: .
CDR3: CASSKTEEGLGIF; DNA: TGTGCCAGCAGCAAGACAGAGGAGGGCTTAGGGATCTTT; J: TRBJ1-1; V: TRBV21-1; size: .; D: .
CDR3: CASSPSLESPLHF; DNA: TGTGCCAGCTCACCCTCGTTGGAATCACCCCTCCACTTT; J: TRBJ1-6; V: TRBV18; size: .; D: .
CDR3: CASSEVQGPFYEQYF; DNA: TGTGCCAGCAGTGAAGTCCAGGGGCCCTTCTACGAGCAGTACTTC; J: TRBJ2-7; V: TRBV6-1; size: .; D: .
CDR3: CASSLAKSSYNEQFF; DNA: TGTGCCAGCAGCTTAGCTAAGAGCTCCTACAATGAGCAGTTCTTC; J: TRBJ2-1; V: TRBV5-4; size: .; D: .
CDR3: CASRPGGVETQYF; DNA: TGTGCCAGCAGGCCAGGAGGGGTCGAGACCCAGTACTTC; J: TRBJ2-5; V: TRBV5-6; size: .; D: .
CDR3: CAWTEGRGQPQHF; DNA: TGTGCCTGGACCGAGGGAAGGGGTCAGCCCCAGCATTTT; J: TRBJ1-5; V: TRBV30; size: few; D: .
CDR3: CASSQGSGNTIYF; DNA: TGTGCCAGCTCACAAGGGTCAGGAAACACCATATATTTT; J: TRBJ1-3; V: TRBV18; size: .; D: .
CDR3: CASSGGLAGGLLAGDTQYF; DNA: TGTGCCAGCAGCGGGGGACTAGCGGGAGGGCTCCTTGCCGGAGATACGCAGTATTTT; J: TRBJ2-3; V: TRBV7-2; size: .; D: TRBD2
CDR3: CASSPHSHGQETQYF; DNA: TGTGCCAGCAGCCCCCACAGCCACGGGCAAGAGACCCAGTACTTC; J: TRBJ2-5; V: TRBV9; size: .; D: .
CDR3: CASSPRDASNQPQHF; DNA: TGTGCCAGCTCACCTAGGGACGCTAGCAATCAGCCCCAGCATTTT; J: TRBJ1-5; V: TRBV18; size: .; D: .